These 25 T cell receptor beta chains were sequenced from one sample in a study of T cell clonotyping in hematopoietic cell transplantation. Data came from immunoSEQ multiplex PCR; TCRdb stores just in-frame clones and leaves some out. The table records more than 7,000 clones, 65% to 90% of them present only once. The source was PBMCs, collected 180 days after allogeneic stem cell transplant. The receptors stem from a female patient aged 30 to 45 who had an allogeneic stem cell transplant, so the T cells may come from the graft donor. Some clones in this sample may be carry-over from other donors' samples.

In its sample, this clone ranks as medium-sized. A far larger clone lies a single base away; this is likely a read error. This same CDR3 is encoded by further DNA sequences in the sample. The rearrangement joins TRBV7-6 to TRBJ2-2; 9 positions agree with TRBD1. There are 15 residues in the CDR3. The V gene end was trimmed by 5 bases and the J gene end by 3 bases; junction bases not matched to a gene: 4. Germline V gene sequence: CDR1 SGHVS, CDR2 FNYEAQ. This chain's CDR3 is CASSLRDRDTGELFF. The DNA for the CDR3 is TGTGCCAGCAGCCTCCGGGACAGGGACACCGGGGAGCTGTTTTTT.

The chain joins TRBV29-1 to TRBJ2-6; 7 nucleotides match TRBD2. V shed 7 bases and J 2 bases; nucleotides not matched to a gene: 5. The CDR3 spans 14 residues. Germline V CDR1 and CDR2: SQVTM, ANQGSEA. CDR3 loop: CSASAGAGANVLTF. Written as DNA, the CDR3 is TGCAGCGCTTCCGCGGGGGCTGGGGCCAACGTCCTGACTTTC.

The V and J genes are TRBV6-1 and TRBJ2-7; TRBD1 aligns across 8 bases. Germline values: CDR1 MNHNS, CDR2 SASEGT. The V and J ends lost 4 bases and 1 base, in that order; junction bases with no gene match: 15. There are 18 residues in the CDR3. The CDR3 DNA reads TGTGCCAGCAGTGGTGTCTTATTTGGACAGGGCAAATCCTACGAGCAGTACTTC. It codes for CASSGVLFGQGKSYEQYF.

The count of this clone is one. This sequence joins TRBV5-1 and TRBJ1-6, with 8 bases matching TRBD1. The CDR3 has 13 amino acids. The ends lost 5 bases at V and 8 bases at J; junction bases unmatched: 3. Germline V lookup: CDR1 SGHRS, CDR2 YFSETQ. The CDR3 region has the DNA TGCGCCAGCAGGACAGGGGTGGATTCACCCCTCCACTTT. It translates to CASRTGVDSPLHF.

The rearrangement links TRBV19 to TRBJ1-2; possibly TRBD1 for D (5 bases). This CDR3 has 15 residues. CDR1 and CDR2 from the germline V gene are LNHDA and SQIVND (reference sequence). Trimming pared 2 bases from V and 8 bases from J, leaving 18 bases between. CDR3 residues: CASSIYGRSQEGYTF. The CDR3 DNA sequence: TGTGCCAGTAGTATATATGGACGATCACAGGAAGGCTACACCTTC.

This clone was detected only once. V is TRBV2 and J is TRBJ1-1; D ambiguous. CDR3 length equals 16 residues. V was shortened by 4 bases and J by 3 bases, with 18 bases between the two germline ends. Germline loops: CDR1 SNHLY, CDR2 FYNNEI. CDR3 amino acids: CASSVDPVYGDTEAFF. The CDR3 nucleotides read TGTGCCAGCAGTGTCGATCCTGTGTATGGGGACACTGAAGCTTTCTTT.

This clone was observed once. This rearrangement joins TRBV25-1 to TRBJ1-1, with 7 nucleotides matching TRBD1. With 4 bases clipped from V and 9 bases from J, the junction kept 5 bases outside the gene matches. The CDR3 totals 12 residues. Germline CDR1 and CDR2: MGHDK and SYGVNS. CDR3 bases: TGTGCCAGCAGTGGGCCGGGACAGCAAGCTTTCTTT. Protein product: CASSGPGQQAFF.

The chain recombines TRBV6-1 with TRBJ2-7, with 10 nucleotides matching TRBD1. Germline V gene sequence: CDR1 MNHNS, CDR2 SASEGT. The CDR3 is made up of 15 amino acids. V was pared by 5 bases and J by 1 base, with 5 bases of the junction left unmatched. In DNA form, the CDR3 reads TGTGCCAGCAGTCTCCGGGACAGGGGATCCTACGAGCAGTACTTC. This sequence encodes CASSLRDRGSYEQYF.

V gene TRBV13 combines with J gene TRBJ2-7; TRBD2 matches 12 bases. With 5 bases clipped from V and 4 bases from J, the junction kept 3 bases outside the gene matches. The CDR3 is 14 amino acids. CDR1 PRHDT and CDR2 FYEKMQ come from the germline V gene (reference sequence). The CDR3 sequence: CASSRLAGDYEQYF. The DNA of the CDR3 is TGTGCCAGCAGCCGACTAGCGGGGGATTACGAGCAGTACTTC. The full variable domain, in which reference TRBV13 and TRBJ2-7 provide the parts outside the CDR3, is AAGVIQSPRHLIKEKRETATLKCYPIPRHDTVYWYQQGPGQDPQFLISFYEKMQSDKGSIPDRFSAQQFSDYHSELNMSSLELGDSALYFCASSRLAGDYEQYFGPGTRLTVT.

The chain recombines TRBV9 with TRBJ2-7; D is ambiguous. V was clipped by 3 bases and J by 5 bases, with 9 bases between them. Germline CDR1 and CDR2: SGDLS and YYNGEE. The CDR3 sequence is 12 residues long. The CDR3 nucleotides are TGTGCCAGCAGCGGTGAGGAAAACGAGCAGTACTTC. This encodes CASSGEENEQYF.

Only one count was recorded for this clone. The rearrangement joins TRBV6-6 to TRBJ1-4; 8 positions agree with TRBD1. With 6 bases clipped from V and 6 bases from J, the junction kept 0 bases outside the gene matches. The CDR3 sequence is 12 residues long. CDR1 is MNHNY, CDR2 SVGAGI, per germline (reference sequence). CDR3 sequence reads: CASRQGDEKLFF. The CDR3, as DNA: TGTGCCAGCAGACAGGGGGATGAAAAACTGTTTTTT.

This chain joins TRBV29-1 and TRBJ1-2; D call uncertain. Germline CDR1 reads SQVTM; CDR2 reads ANQGSEA. The CDR3 spans 11 residues. The germline V and J ends were trimmed by 7 bases and 5 bases, with 11 bases remaining between them. The CDR3 loop is CSAREGYGYTF. Here the CDR3 DNA reads TGCAGCGCCCGAGAGGGATATGGCTACACCTTC.

This clone was seen once. This rearrangement joins TRBV6-6 to TRBJ1-1, with D possibly being TRBD1 (5 bases). This CDR3 region has 14 residues. V lost 5 bases, J lost 1 base, and 11 bases lay in between. Germline CDR1 MNHNY, CDR2 SVGAGI (reference sequence). In DNA, the CDR3 is TGTGCCAGCAGTACCGGTCAGGGGAACACTGAAGCTTTCTTT. It encodes CASSTGQGNTEAFF.

J is TRBJ2-3 and V is TRBV6-6, with D unresolved. CDR3 size: 12 residues. In germline, CDR1 is MNHNY, CDR2 SVGAGI (reference sequence). V was shortened by 6 bases and J by 7 bases, with 11 bases between the two germline ends. In nucleotides, the CDR3 is TGTGCCAGCAGCTCCTTGTCCTATACGCAGTATTTT. This translates into CASSSLSYTQYF.

About this clone itself: The junction and the germline gene differ at one end; a read error may be behind it. The chain links TRBV6-1 to TRBJ1-2; D gene unclear. Germline CDR1 reads MNHNS; CDR2 reads SASEGT. The CDR3 covers 13 residues. The CDR3 sequence is CASSVELNSGYTF. Written as DNA, the CDR3 is TGTGCCAGCAGTGTAGAATTGAACTCTGGCTACACCTTC.

In DNA form, the CDR3 reads TGTGCCAGTCGAAGGACAGTAAGCAATCAGCCCCAGCATTTT. This codes for CASRRTVSNQPQHF. This sequence joins TRBV19 and TRBJ1-5, with D possibly being TRBD1 (6 bases). Trimming shortened V by 8 bases and J by 1 base, and 12 bases separated the two germline ends. CDR3 length: 14 residues. The germline gives CDR1 LNHDA, CDR2 SQIVND (reference sequence). The full variable domain, rest sourced from reference TRBV19 and TRBJ1-5, is DGGITQSPKYLFRKEGQNVTLSCEQNLNHDAMYWYRQDPGQGLRLIYYSQIVNDFQKGDIAEGYSVSREKKESFPLTVTSAQKNPTAFYLCASRRTVSNQPQHFGDGTRLSIL.

V usage is TRBV4-3 and J usage is TRBJ2-2; 7 positions agree with TRBD1. The CDR3 sequence is 15 residues long. The germline V gene has CDR1 LGHNA and CDR2 YSLEER. V gave up 2 bases and J gave up 4 bases; unmatched junction bases: 4. CDR3 in amino acids: CASSQQGQTTGELFF. In DNA form, the CDR3 reads TGCGCCAGCAGCCAACAGGGACAGACCACCGGGGAGCTGTTTTTT.

The chain has TRBV19 and TRBJ2-5; D is unresolved. Trimming left V 6 bases short and J 2 bases short, with 16 bases between. CDR1 LNHDA and CDR2 SQIVND come from the germline V gene (reference sequence). The CDR3 spans 15 residues. The CDR3 sequence is CASSRLWAPQETQYF. The CDR3 DNA reads TGTGCCAGTAGCCGTCTGTGGGCGCCTCAAGAGACCCAGTACTTC.

This chain uses TRBV30 with TRBJ2-2; TRBD2 matches 11 bases. The ends lost 7 bases at V and 4 bases at J; junction bases unmatched: 14. This CDR3 has 17 amino acids. The germline CDR1 and CDR2 sequences are GTSNPN and SVGIG (reference sequence). The DNA of the CDR3 is TGTGCCTCCGCCAAGGGGACTAGCGGAAGCCCCACCGGGGAGCTGTTTTTT. This gives the protein CASAKGTSGSPTGELFF.

The chain joins TRBV7-2 to TRBJ2-7; maybe TRBD1 (6 bases). The CDR3 is 14 residues long. Trimming cost V 1 base and J 3 bases, with 10 bases left between them. Germline CDR1 reads SGHTA; CDR2 reads FQGNSA. The CDR3 DNA reads TGTGCCAGCAGCTTAGGGGGACACCTCTACGAGCAGTACTTC. As protein: CASSLGGHLYEQYF.

V gene TRBV5-1 combines with J gene TRBJ2-7; the D call may be TRBD1 or TRBD2 (5 bases each). CDR1 SGHRS and CDR2 YFSETQ come from the germline V gene. The CDR3 contains 14 residues. V shed 6 bases and J shed 2 bases, with 15 bases lying between them. Written as DNA, the CDR3 is TGCGCCAGCACTATCGGGACGGGGACCTACGAGCAGTACTTC. It encodes CASTIGTGTYEQYF.

The genes are TRBV5-1 and TRBJ2-7; 8 bases are shared with TRBD1. V gave up 0 bases and J gave up 6 bases; unmatched junction bases: 5. The CDR3 consists of 14 residues. The germline gives CDR1 SGHRS, CDR2 YFSETQ. Here the CDR3 reads CASSLEQGETEQYF. CDR3 in DNA: TGCGCCAGCAGCTTGGAACAGGGGGAGACCGAGCAGTACTTC.

The sample holds one count of this clone. The chain uses TRBV6-6 and TRBJ1-1; possible D gene TRBD1, 6 bases. This CDR3 comprises 13 residues. Germline V gene sequence: CDR1 MNHNY, CDR2 SVGAGI (reference sequence). The ends were cut back, 6 bases at V and 4 bases at J, with 12 bases in the middle. CDR3 in amino acids: CASSPRGLTEAFF. CDR3 in DNA: TGTGCCAGCAGCCCTCGGGGGCTCACTGAAGCTTTCTTT.

J is TRBJ1-2 and V is TRBV6-5, with D tentatively TRBD1 (6 bases). The CDR3 consists of 13 residues. The V and J ends lost 8 bases and 1 base respectively, with 11 bases between them. CDR1 and CDR2 (germline): MNHEY, SVGAGI. The CDR3 nucleotides are TGTGCCAGCTTACCCAGGGGTAACTATGGCTACACCTTC. It is translated as CASLPRGNYGYTF.

CDR3 coding DNA: TGTGCCAGCAGTTACTCGATGGCTTACGAGCAGTACTTC. Amino acids: CASSYSMAYEQYF. The rearrangement links TRBV6-5 to TRBJ2-7; D remains unclear. Trimming stripped 0 bases from V and 4 bases from J, with 7 bases between. Germline loops: CDR1 MNHEY, CDR2 SVGAGI. The CDR3 sequence is 13 residues long.